This record concerns one T cell receptor (beta chain) sequence. Its specificity is unknown. Other DNA sequences in the same sample also yield this CDR3. This entry is derived from a study of shared clonotypes between healthy human individuals. Study-level information: Two women and three men aged 18 to 49 made up the donors.

Study-wide points: An expected dependence of interdonor clonotype sharing on sequencing depth was noted. Shared clonotypes: roughly 5% naive CD4, around 4% naive CD8, under 2.5% memory CD4, under 0.5% memory CD8. Enrolling few donors narrowed the genetic and exposure-history diversity that was represented.

CD45RO-negative CD8 cells positively selected for CCR7 made up the naive population, which excluded terminally differentiated effector memory CD45RA+ cells. The method was immunoSEQ multiplex PCR; TCRdb's version includes in-frame clones alone and lacks a portion of them. Among around 1,900,000 clones, roughly 95% were seen once, and the ten largest hold over 1.5%. The V gene lost 0 bases and the J gene lost 7 bases, with 5 bases spanning the gap. This CDR3 is built from 12 residues. Germline V lookup: CDR1 SGDLS, CDR2 YYNGEE. Specimen: naive CD8+ T cells from PBMCs. The source is a young man in good health. Some clones in this sample may be carry-over from other donors' samples. V usage is TRBV9 and J usage is TRBJ2-1, with D unclear. The CDR3 sequence is CASSVAANEQFF. DNA of the CDR3: TGTGCCAGCAGCGTAGCGGCTAATGAGCAGTTCTTC. Filled out from reference TRBV9 and TRBJ2-1, the complete variable domain reads DSGVTQTPKHLITATGQRVTLRCSPRSGDLSVYWYQQSLDQGLQFLIQYYNGEERAKGNILERFSAQQFPDLHSELNLSSLELGDSALYFCASSVAANEQFFGPGTRLTVL.